The next 24 T cell receptor beta chains were all read from a single sample in a study of CD8 T cells in ankylosing spondylitis. Overall study results and limits: Among TCR beta sequences, a motif of about 8 highly homologous variants appeared characteristic of ankylosing spondylitis blood.

These receptors have no known antigen. TCRdb recomputed calls from the 5' RACE reads with MiXCR, one row per CDR3 protein. This sample carries a few hundred thousand distinct CDR3 sequences, 12% of them seen once, and the ten largest clones take approximately 6.3%. Sequenced material: blood, either unsorted or a sorted T cell fraction (not recorded which). The receptors stem from a male donor with ankylosing spondylitis.

This clonotype was detected a few times. The V gene is TRBV9, the J gene TRBJ2-1; TRBD2 matches 13 bases. After removal of 6 bases from V and 2 bases from J, the junction contained 5 bases not matched to a gene. The germline V gene has CDR1 SGDLS and CDR2 YYNGEE. The CDR3 covers 16 residues. CDR3 amino acids: CASNSGTSGTYNEQFF. CDR3 bases: TGTGCCAGCAATAGCGGGACTAGCGGGACCTACAATGAGCAGTTCTTC. The full variable domain, its missing parts supplied by reference TRBV9 and TRBJ2-1, is DSGVTQTPKHLITATGQRVTLRCSPRSGDLSVYWYQQSLDQGLQFLIQYYNGEERAKGNILERFSAQQFPDLHSELNLSSLELGDSALYFCASNSGTSGTYNEQFFGPGTRLTVL.

The chain recombines TRBV20-1 with TRBJ1-4; TRBD1 aligns across 11 bases. The CDR3 extends over 13 amino acids. V shed 6 bases and J 8 bases; nucleotides not matched to a gene: 5. The germline V gene has CDR1 DFQATT and CDR2 SNEGSKA (reference sequence). The CDR3: CSAPGQGGEKLFF. The CDR3 DNA reads as TGCAGTGCCCCGGGACAGGGGGGGGAAAAACTGTTTTTT.

The rearrangement joins TRBV5-6 to TRBJ1-5, with D uncertain. Trimming took 4 bases from V and 7 from J, leaving 15 bases between them. This CDR3 has 14 residues. Germline CDR1 SGHDT, CDR2 YYEEEE. Written as DNA, the CDR3 is TGTGCCAGCAGCCTAGGCCGGGTCGAACAGCCCCAGCATTTT. Its protein product is CASSLGRVEQPQHF.

This clonotype was observed once. This chain links TRBV27 with TRBJ2-1, with D possibly matching TRBD1 (5 bases). The V gene's germline CDR1 is MNHEY and CDR2 SMNVEV (reference sequence). Trimming cost V 6 bases and J 1 base, with 10 bases left between them. This CDR3 region has 14 residues. The CDR3 sequence: CASRRQTSYNEQFF. CDR3 bases: TGTGCCAGCAGGAGACAGACTTCCTACAATGAGCAGTTCTTC.

The rearrangement uses TRBV5-6 and TRBJ1-5; D gene uncertain. The V gene lost 0 bases and the J gene lost 10 bases, with 11 bases spanning the gap. Per germline, CDR1 SGHDT and CDR2 YYEEEE. CDR3 size: 13 residues. This CDR3 is CASSLGLNGPQHF. DNA for the CDR3: TGTGCCAGCAGCTTGGGACTTAATGGCCCCCAGCATTTT.

This clonotype has only a few counts. V is TRBV7-2 and J is TRBJ1-6; possibly TRBD1 for D (5 bases). CDR1 and CDR2 from the germline V gene are SGHTA and FQGNSA. Trimming took off 2 bases at V and 4 bases at J, with 12 bases between the two ends. The CDR3 runs 16 residues. The CDR3 region is CASSLNFAGYNSPLHF. The CDR3 DNA sequence: TGTGCCAGCAGCTTAAATTTTGCAGGGTATAATTCACCCCTCCACTTT.

This clonotype was counted between two and nine times. The V gene is TRBV10-1, the J gene TRBJ1-6, with unresolved D. Germline-derived CDR1 and CDR2 are WNHNN and SYGVQD (reference sequence). The CDR3 is 13 residues long. Between the trimmed V and J ends, which lost 0 bases and 8 bases, there was a span of 5 bases. CDR3 amino acids: CASSESEYSPLHF. As DNA, the CDR3 is TGCGCCAGCAGTGAGTCGGAATATTCACCCCTCCACTTT.

The chain couples TRBV5-1 to TRBJ2-3; 7 bases are shared with TRBD1. The CDR3 runs to 14 residues. The trim removed 3 bases at V and 6 bases at J, leaving 7 bases unmatched. Germline-derived CDR1 and CDR2 are SGHRS and YFSETQ. CDR3 sequence reads: CASSSTGYGDTQYF. CDR3 coding DNA: TGCGCCAGCAGCTCGACAGGGTATGGGGATACGCAGTATTTT.

This clonotype was seen a few times. The chain couples TRBV7-9 to TRBJ1-1, with a weak D call TRBD1 (5 bases). The CDR3 is made up of 13 amino acids. Germline V gene data show CDR1 as SEHNR and CDR2 as FQNEAQ (reference sequence). The V gene lost 5 bases and the J gene lost 7 bases, with 14 bases spanning the gap. The chain's CDR3 is CASSTQAYSEAFF. The CDR3 DNA reads TGTGCCAGCAGCACACAGGCATACAGTGAAGCTTTCTTT.

The chain uses TRBV20-1 and TRBJ2-7, with a possible D match to TRBD2 (6 bases). Germline lookup yields CDR1 DFQATT and CDR2 SNEGSKA (reference sequence). This CDR3 is 13 amino acids long. The germline V and J ends were trimmed by 3 bases and 3 bases, with 12 bases remaining between them. This chain's CDR3 is CSASPRGLYEQYF. In DNA, the CDR3 is TGCAGTGCTAGCCCCCGGGGACTCTACGAGCAGTACTTC.

This clonotype was seen a handful of times. This chain links TRBV5-1 with TRBJ2-3; D may correspond to TRBD1 or TRBD2 (6 bases each). The germline gives CDR1 SGHRS, CDR2 YFSETQ. V lost 0 bases and J lost 0, with 14 bases in between. CDR3 length: 17 residues. CDR3 sequence: CASSLAGGESSTDTQYF. CDR3 in DNA: TGCGCCAGCAGCTTGGCCGGGGGCGAATCTAGCACAGATACGCAGTATTTT. The complete variable domain, with remaining parts taken from reference TRBV5-1 and TRBJ2-3, reads KAGVTQTPRYLIKTRGQQVTLSCSPISGHRSVSWYQQTPGQGLQFLFEYFSETQRNKGNFPGRFSGRQFSNSRSEMNVSTLELGDSALYLCASSLAGGESSTDTQYFGPGTRLTVL.

The rearrangement joins TRBV29-1 to TRBJ2-1, with D tentatively TRBD1 (5 bases). CDR3 length equals 12 residues. V lost 7 bases and J 10 bases, leaving 17 bases between the germline ends. Germline CDR1 is SQVTM and CDR2 is ANQGSEA. CDR3 in amino acids: CSGANWGDEQFF. CDR3 coding DNA: TGCAGCGGCGCCAATTGGGGCGACGAGCAGTTCTTC.

V gene TRBV7-9 combines with J gene TRBJ2-7; 8 bases line up with TRBD2. The CDR3 is 13 residues long. V lost 4 bases and J lost 7; bases outside the gene matches: 6. Germline CDR1 reads SEHNR; CDR2 reads FQNEAQ (reference sequence). The CDR3 protein is CASSSGIAGEQYV. As DNA, the CDR3 is TGTGCCAGCAGCTCTGGGATAGCGGGAGAGCAGTACGTC.

V is TRBV24-1 and J is TRBJ2-7; D may be TRBD1 or TRBD2 (6 bases each). The ends were cut back, 6 bases at V and 3 bases at J, with 11 bases in the middle. The CDR3 is 13 residues long. Germline V gene lookup returns CDR1 KGHDR and CDR2 SFDVKD. CDR3 nucleotides: TGTGCCACCAGTCGCGGGACAAACTACGAGCAGTACTTC. Encoded protein: CATSRGTNYEQYF.

This rearrangement joins TRBV6-6 to TRBJ2-7; D unresolved. Trimming shortened V by 5 bases and J by 2 bases, and 10 bases separated the two germline ends. This CDR3 spans 13 amino acids. Germline CDR1 is MNHNY and CDR2 is SVGAGI (reference sequence). This CDR3 reads CASSMTPTYEQYF. CDR3 bases: TGTGCCAGCAGTATGACACCCACCTACGAGCAGTACTTC.

In this sample, this clonotype turned up a few times. This chain uses TRBV12-3 or TRBV12-4 with TRBJ1-1, with D unresolved. The CDR3 extends over 14 amino acids. Between the trimmed V and J ends, which lost 6 bases and 3 bases, there was a span of 14 bases. CDR3 DNA: TGTGCCAGCAGCCGCCTTTATGTTGACACTGAAGCTTTCTTT. Protein sequence: CASSRLYVDTEAFF.

The chain uses TRBV20-1 and TRBJ1-2; tentative D call: TRBD1 (5 bases). Germline values: CDR1 DFQATT, CDR2 SNEGSKA (reference sequence). The CDR3 has 12 residues. Trimming pared 6 bases from V and 2 bases from J, leaving 10 bases between. CDR3: CSAIRDNYGYTF. CDR3 coding DNA: TGCAGTGCCATCCGGGACAACTATGGCTACACCTTC.

CDR3 amino acids: CASSVGQGVWYGYTF. The CDR3 DNA is TGTGCCAGCAGCGTAGGACAGGGTGTGTGGTATGGCTACACCTTC. The rearrangement joins TRBV7-8 to TRBJ1-2; 8 bases are shared with TRBD1. The CDR3 runs to 15 residues. V shed 5 bases and J 5 bases; nucleotides not matched to a gene: 10. Germline loops: CDR1 SGHVS, CDR2 FQNEAQ.

The genes are TRBV27 and TRBJ2-2; D tentatively fits TRBD1 or TRBD2 (5 bases each). V was shortened by 6 bases and J by 1 base, with 9 bases between the two germline ends. CDR1 and CDR2 from the germline V gene are MNHEY and SMNVEV (reference sequence). This CDR3 comprises 14 residues. CDR3 sequence: CASRKGRNTGELFF. For the CDR3, the DNA is TGTGCCAGCAGGAAGGGACGGAACACCGGGGAGCTGTTTTTT.

This clonotype was seen at least ten times. The V and J genes are TRBV20-1 and TRBJ2-1; TRBD2 matches at 12 bases. Germline CDR1 DFQATT, CDR2 SNEGSKA (reference sequence). The CDR3 consists of 14 residues. The CDR3 sequence: CSARTSGTYNEQFF. CDR3 DNA sequence: TGCAGCGCCCGGACTAGCGGGACATACAATGAGCAGTTCTTC.

This clonotype was recorded a few times. The V and J genes are TRBV5-6 and TRBJ1-3; TRBD1 matches 7 bases. The germline CDR1 and CDR2 sequences are SGHDT and YYEEEE. The ends lost 0 bases at V and 4 bases at J; junction bases unmatched: 4. The CDR3 is 15 amino acids. Here the CDR3 reads CASSLVSGQGNTIYF. The CDR3 DNA is TGTGCCAGCAGCTTGGTCTCGGGACAGGGAAACACCATATATTTT.

This clonotype was counted between two and nine times. The chain combines TRBV7-9 with TRBJ1-1, with TRBD1 identical over 8 bases. CDR3 length: 16 residues. Germline CDR1 SEHNR, CDR2 FQNEAQ (reference sequence). The J segment lost 3 bases and the V segment lost 4 bases, leaving 10 bases of the junction unmatched. The CDR3 reads CASSSYGQGRDTEAFF. In DNA form, the CDR3 reads TGTGCCAGCAGCTCTTACGGACAGGGAAGGGACACTGAAGCTTTCTTT.

This clonotype was seen a handful of times. CDR3 sequence: CASSFRDTSAGEQFF. As DNA, the CDR3 is TGTGCCAGCAGCTTCCGGGACACTTCTGCGGGTGAGCAGTTCTTC. The V gene is TRBV9, the J gene TRBJ2-1; perhaps TRBD1 as D (6 bases). The CDR3 loop spans 15 amino acids. The ends were cut back, 4 bases at V and 9 bases at J, with 20 bases in the middle. CDR1 and CDR2 (germline): SGDLS, YYNGEE.

This clonotype was seen only a few times. This chain links TRBV5-1 with TRBJ2-3; unclear D gene. Trimming pared 6 bases from V and 3 bases from J, leaving 8 bases between. Germline V gene data show CDR1 as SGHRS and CDR2 as YFSETQ. The CDR3 contains 12 residues. The chain's CDR3 is CASNLGTDTQYF. In DNA, the CDR3 is TGCGCCAGCAACTTAGGGACAGATACGCAGTATTTT.